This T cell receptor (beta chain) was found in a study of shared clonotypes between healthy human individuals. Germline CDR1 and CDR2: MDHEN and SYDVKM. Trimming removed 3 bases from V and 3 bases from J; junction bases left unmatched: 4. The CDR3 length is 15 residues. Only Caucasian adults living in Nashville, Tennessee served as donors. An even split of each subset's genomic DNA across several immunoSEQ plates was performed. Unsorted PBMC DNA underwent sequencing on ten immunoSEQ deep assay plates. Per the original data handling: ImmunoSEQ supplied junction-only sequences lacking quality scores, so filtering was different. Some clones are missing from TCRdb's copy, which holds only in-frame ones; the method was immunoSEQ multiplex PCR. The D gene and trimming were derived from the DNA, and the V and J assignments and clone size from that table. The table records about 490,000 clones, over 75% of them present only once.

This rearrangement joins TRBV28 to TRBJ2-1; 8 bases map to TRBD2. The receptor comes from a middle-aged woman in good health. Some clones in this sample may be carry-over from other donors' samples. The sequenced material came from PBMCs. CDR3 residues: CASSLGLGFYNEQFF. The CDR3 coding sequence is TGTGCCAGCAGTTTGGGACTAGGGTTCTACAATGAGCAGTTCTTC.